The 2 T cell receptor beta chains listed next were all sequenced from one sample in a study of neoadjuvant anti-PD-1 for oral cavity cancer. Sequencing used immunoSEQ multiplex PCR; TCRdb keeps in-frame clones, though not all of them. The data hold 13,000 to 15,000 clones, with 50% to 65% observed a single time. The starting material was PBMCs, obtained before nivolumab (anti-PD-1) treatment. The receptors shown here come from a person aged 40 to 85 with oral cavity squamous cell carcinoma.

The CDR3 reads CASTGSGMNTEAFF. The CDR3 nucleotides read TGCGCCAGCACCGGCAGCGGGATGAACACTGAAGCTTTCTTT. The chain carries TRBV5-1 and TRBJ1-1; no reliable D call. Trimming removed 6 bases from V and 0 bases from J, with 12 bases in between. Germline V gene lookup returns CDR1 SGHRS and CDR2 YFSETQ. The length of the CDR3 is 14 residues.

Here the CDR3 DNA reads TGTGCCACCAGCAGCGACAGGCTTAATCAGCCCCAGCATTTT. This translates into CATSSDRLNQPQHF. J is TRBJ1-5 and V is TRBV15; weak D call: TRBD1 (6 bases). Germline CDR1 and CDR2: LNHNV and YYDKDF (reference sequence). Trimming removed 3 bases from V and 4 bases from J, with 10 bases in between. The CDR3 totals 14 residues.